This TCR beta chain was captured by sequencing in a study of blood T cell repertoires in COVID-19. Across the whole study: COVID-19 samples collected from the United States, Italy and Spain covered acute and convalescent phases. T cells, B-cell-depleted T cells, or PBMCs provided the cDNA or gDNA that served as material.

This CDR3 region has 15 residues. Trimming cost V 4 bases and J 4 bases, with 16 bases left between them. Germline assignment: CDR1 KGHSH and CDR2 LQKENI. Here immunoSEQ multiplex PCR was the method, and the copy in TCRdb shows in-frame clones only, minus some. The table shows some 65,000 clones, with 70% to 85% occurring only once. This TCR was recovered from a woman between 65 and 79 years old with acute or convalescent COVID-19. The sequenced sample consisted of peripheral blood. V and J are TRBV18 and TRBJ1-2, with a possible D match to TRBD1 (6 bases). CDR3 protein: CASSLVPDSPYGYTF. In nucleotides, the CDR3 is TGTGCCAGCTCACTGGTCCCGGACAGCCCCTATGGCTACACCTTC.